The clone carrying this T cell receptor beta chain has at least ten counts. Its matching antigen is unknown. This entry comes from a study of CD8 T cells in ankylosing spondylitis. Library preparation for TCR beta used quantitative 5'-RACE with molecular barcodes. TCRdb called the 5' RACE reads again in MiXCR, with one record for every CDR3 protein. This sample has around 140,000 distinct CDR3 sequences, with 9.5% to 12% found just once. Study-level findings and limits: Clones linked with disease were CD8+ and fairly uncommon in the peripheral blood. Enrichment of disease-linked clones was reportedly significant in matched ankylosing spondylitis synovial fluid.

This CDR3 is built from 14 residues. Germline trimming cut 3 bases from V and 4 bases from J; bases unmatched to any gene: 1. CDR1 is MRHNA and CDR2 is SNTAGT in the germline V gene. This TCR derives from a female donor with ankylosing spondylitis or in good health (not recorded which). The sequencing input was blood, either unsorted or a sorted T cell fraction (not recorded which). This sequence joins TRBV6-4 and TRBJ2-2; 8 nucleotides line up with TRBD2. In DNA form, the CDR3 reads TGTGCCAGCAGTGAGACTAGCGTCACCGGGGAGCTGTTTTTT. Its protein product is CASSETSVTGELFF.